These T cell receptor beta chains were read from a single sample in a study of blood T cell repertoires in COVID-19. Clones were sequenced by immunoSEQ multiplex PCR, and TCRdb holds only the in-frame ones, with some missing. The sample lists about 160,000 clones; approximately 91% were seen once. Sequencing was carried out using peripheral blood. Receptors were obtained from a man aged 18 to 29 with acute or convalescent COVID-19. Each CDR3 is given with its conserved first and last residue. Each record gives: V gene, D gene, J gene, clone size, CDR3 protein, CDR3 DNA. A D gene is named only where the DNA matches it firmly. Clone size is not always given. Where it is, it says once, few, many or a class for expanded clones.

V gene: TRBV28
D gene: -
J gene: TRBJ1-1
clone size: -
CDR3 protein: CASREGTRDKAFF
CDR3 DNA: TGTGCCAGCAGAGAGGGCACCAGAGATAAAGCTTTCTTT

V gene: TRBV24-1
D gene: -
J gene: TRBJ2-5
clone size: -
CDR3 protein: CATSPGPRGETQYF
CDR3 DNA: TGTGCCACCAGTCCCGGCCCGAGAGGAGAGACCCAGTACTTC

V gene: TRBV10-3
D gene: TRBD1
J gene: TRBJ2-6
clone size: -
CDR3 protein: CAISGTGGSGANVLTF
CDR3 DNA: TGTGCCATCAGTGGGACAGGGGGCTCTGGGGCCAACGTCCTGACTTTC

V gene: TRBV6-5
D gene: TRBD1
J gene: TRBJ1-1
clone size: -
CDR3 protein: CASSLTPGQITEAFF
CDR3 DNA: TGTGCCAGCAGTTTGACTCCGGGACAGATCACTGAAGCTTTCTTT

V gene: TRBV6-5
D gene: -
J gene: TRBJ2-5
clone size: -
CDR3 protein: CAAQKWGGGETQYF
CDR3 DNA: TGTGCCGCTCAGAAATGGGGTGGAGGGGAGACCCAGTACTTC

V gene: TRBV5-1
D gene: TRBD2
J gene: TRBJ2-3
clone size: -
CDR3 protein: CASTIAGEDTQYF
CDR3 DNA: TGCGCCAGCACAATAGCGGGAGAAGATACGCAGTATTTT

V gene: TRBV3-1/TRBV3-2
D gene: -
J gene: TRBJ1-6
clone size: -
CDR3 protein: CASSTSEGTLHF
CDR3 DNA: TGTGCCAGCAGCACTTCGGAGGGAACCCTCCACTTT

V gene: TRBV5-8
D gene: TRBD2
J gene: TRBJ2-1
clone size: -
CDR3 protein: CASSLGLAGGNEQFF
CDR3 DNA: TGTGCCAGCAGCCTGGGACTAGCGGGAGGTAATGAGCAGTTCTTC

V gene: TRBV19
D gene: TRBD1
J gene: TRBJ1-3
clone size: -
CDR3 protein: CASRPTEATGVGNTIYF
CDR3 DNA: TGTGCCAGTAGACCTACCGAAGCGACAGGGGTTGGAAACACCATATATTTT

V gene: TRBV19
D gene: -
J gene: TRBJ1-2
clone size: -
CDR3 protein: CASSIRQLYGYTF
CDR3 DNA: TGTGCCAGTAGTATCAGACAGCTCTATGGCTACACCTTC

V gene: TRBV19
D gene: -
J gene: TRBJ1-1
clone size: -
CDR3 protein: CASTLQGRDTEAFF
CDR3 DNA: TGTGCCAGTACCCTACAGGGAAGGGACACTGAAGCTTTCTTT

V gene: TRBV19
D gene: TRBD1
J gene: TRBJ2-6
clone size: -
CDR3 protein: CASSILTGAPGANVLTF
CDR3 DNA: TGTGCCAGTAGTATCCTTACAGGGGCCCCTGGGGCCAACGTCCTGACTTTC

V gene: TRBV10-3
D gene: -
J gene: TRBJ1-1
clone size: -
CDR3 protein: CAISDTTQGRKTEAFF
CDR3 DNA: TGTGCCATCAGTGACACCACACAGGGAAGGAAAACTGAAGCTTTCTTT

V gene: TRBV4-1
D gene: TRBD2
J gene: TRBJ2-1
clone size: once
CDR3 protein: CASSLREGSYNEQFF
CDR3 DNA: TGCGCCAGCAGCCTTCGGGAGGGCTCCTACAATGAGCAGTTCTTC

V gene: TRBV19
D gene: -
J gene: TRBJ1-1
clone size: -
CDR3 protein: CASSLTRNTEAFF
CDR3 DNA: TGTGCCAGTTCTTTGACAAGGAACACTGAAGCTTTCTTT

V gene: TRBV7-9
D gene: -
J gene: TRBJ1-1
clone size: -
CDR3 protein: CASSLESTEAFF
CDR3 DNA: TGTGCCAGCAGCCTAGAATCTACTGAAGCTTTCTTT

V gene: TRBV9
D gene: -
J gene: TRBJ2-3
clone size: -
CDR3 protein: CASSVSSTGTATDTQYF
CDR3 DNA: TGTGCCAGCAGCGTTTCCTCGACAGGGACTGCGACAGATACGCAGTATTTT

V gene: TRBV7-2
D gene: TRBD1
J gene: TRBJ1-6
clone size: -
CDR3 protein: CASRRYPISGGQNSPLHF
CDR3 DNA: TGTGCCAGCAGGCGTTATCCAATCTCAGGGGGGCAAAATTCACCCCTCCACTTT

V gene: TRBV6-1
D gene: -
J gene: TRBJ1-6
clone size: -
CDR3 protein: CASSDGAGNSPLHF
CDR3 DNA: TGTGCCAGCAGTGATGGGGCCGGGAATTCACCCCTCCACTTT

V gene: TRBV9
D gene: -
J gene: TRBJ1-2
clone size: -
CDR3 protein: CASSVFEGRDGYTF
CDR3 DNA: TGTGCCAGCAGCGTATTTGAGGGGAGGGATGGCTACACCTTC

V gene: TRBV5-1
D gene: TRBD1
J gene: TRBJ1-1
clone size: -
CDR3 protein: CASSWGTTGTRYTEAFF
CDR3 DNA: TGCGCCAGCAGCTGGGGGACGACAGGGACGAGATACACTGAAGCTTTCTTT

V gene: TRBV12-3/TRBV12-4
D gene: -
J gene: TRBJ2-3
clone size: -
CDR3 protein: CASNTGTDTQYF
CDR3 DNA: TGTGCCAGCAATACGGGAACAGATACGCAGTATTTT

V gene: TRBV19
D gene: TRBD1
J gene: TRBJ2-5
clone size: -
CDR3 protein: CASSRIVDRGLETQYF
CDR3 DNA: TGTGCCAGTAGTAGGATTGTGGACAGGGGCCTAGAGACCCAGTACTTC

V gene: TRBV5-1
D gene: -
J gene: TRBJ2-7
clone size: -
CDR3 protein: CASSLVFDTLSSYEQYF
CDR3 DNA: TGCGCCAGCAGCTTGGTCTTCGACACTTTGAGCTCCTACGAGCAGTACTTC

V gene: TRBV3-1/TRBV3-2
D gene: TRBD1
J gene: TRBJ1-1
clone size: -
CDR3 protein: CASSQDGTGSAEAFF
CDR3 DNA: TGTGCCAGCAGCCAAGATGGGACAGGGAGTGCTGAAGCTTTCTTT

V gene: TRBV12-5
D gene: -
J gene: TRBJ2-4
clone size: -
CDR3 protein: CASGPTDLAKNIQYF
CDR3 DNA: TGTGCTAGTGGTCCGACAGATCTAGCCAAAAACATTCAGTACTTC

V gene: TRBV5-1
D gene: -
J gene: TRBJ1-1
clone size: -
CDR3 protein: CASSPGSGLNTEAFF
CDR3 DNA: TGCGCCAGCAGCCCCGGATCAGGATTGAACACTGAAGCTTTCTTT

V gene: TRBV9
D gene: -
J gene: TRBJ2-1
clone size: -
CDR3 protein: CASSVGGDLYNEQFF
CDR3 DNA: TGTGCCAGCAGCGTAGGGGGGGACCTCTACAATGAGCAGTTCTTC

V gene: TRBV6-5
D gene: -
J gene: TRBJ1-3
clone size: -
CDR3 protein: CASRISDVNTIYF
CDR3 DNA: TGTGCCAGCAGGATAAGCGATGTAAACACCATATATTTT

V gene: TRBV9
D gene: -
J gene: TRBJ2-1
clone size: -
CDR3 protein: CASSVFTGRPWNEQFF
CDR3 DNA: TGTGCCAGCAGCGTGTTTACGGGGAGGCCGTGGAATGAGCAGTTCTTC

V gene: TRBV19
D gene: TRBD1
J gene: TRBJ1-1
clone size: few
CDR3 protein: CASRDRGFTEAFF
CDR3 DNA: TGTGCCAGCCGGGACAGGGGGTTCACTGAAGCTTTCTTT

V gene: TRBV3-1/TRBV3-2
D gene: TRBD1
J gene: TRBJ1-1
clone size: -
CDR3 protein: CASSHRGDTEAFF
CDR3 DNA: TGTGCCAGCAGCCACAGGGGGGACACTGAAGCTTTCTTT

V gene: TRBV18
D gene: -
J gene: TRBJ1-1
clone size: -
CDR3 protein: CASSTKGGVEAFF
CDR3 DNA: TGTGCCAGCTCCACTAAGGGAGGCGTTGAAGCTTTCTTT

V gene: TRBV6-6
D gene: -
J gene: TRBJ2-1
clone size: -
CDR3 protein: CASSHNPGVMLYNEQFF
CDR3 DNA: TGTGCCAGCAGTCACAACCCCGGGGTCATGCTTTACAATGAGCAGTTCTTC

V gene: TRBV6-5
D gene: TRBD1
J gene: TRBJ1-4
clone size: -
CDR3 protein: CASSRQGGNEKLFF
CDR3 DNA: TGTGCCAGCAGTCGACAGGGGGGGAATGAAAAACTGTTTTTT

V gene: TRBV7-9
D gene: TRBD2
J gene: TRBJ2-7
clone size: -
CDR3 protein: CASSQLAGGDEQYF
CDR3 DNA: TGTGCCAGCAGCCAACTAGCGGGTGGGGACGAGCAGTACTTC

V gene: TRBV4-1
D gene: TRBD1
J gene: TRBJ1-1
clone size: few
CDR3 protein: CASARGSSTEAFF
CDR3 DNA: TGCGCCAGCGCCAGGGGGTCGTCCACTGAAGCTTTCTTT

V gene: TRBV5-6
D gene: -
J gene: TRBJ2-1
clone size: -
CDR3 protein: CASSLELALSNEQFF
CDR3 DNA: TGTGCCAGCAGCTTGGAGCTAGCGCTTAGCAATGAGCAGTTCTTC

V gene: TRBV19
D gene: TRBD1
J gene: TRBJ1-1
clone size: -
CDR3 protein: CASGDRGRTNTEAFF
CDR3 DNA: TGTGCCAGTGGGGACAGGGGCCGTACAAACACTGAAGCTTTCTTT

V gene: TRBV29-1
D gene: TRBD1
J gene: TRBJ1-5
clone size: -
CDR3 protein: CSVGDSRNQPQHF
CDR3 DNA: TGCAGCGTTGGGGACAGCCGAAATCAGCCCCAGCATTTT

V gene: TRBV7-9
D gene: -
J gene: TRBJ2-1
clone size: once
CDR3 protein: CASSFLSNEQFF
CDR3 DNA: TGTGCCAGCAGCTTTCTCAGTAATGAGCAGTTCTTC

V gene: TRBV7-9
D gene: -
J gene: TRBJ1-2
clone size: once
CDR3 protein: CASSLGAGPHYGYTF
CDR3 DNA: TGTGCCAGCAGCTTAGGCGCAGGCCCCCACTATGGCTACACCTTC